The 16 T cell receptor beta chains below were found in one sample sequenced in a study of CD8 T cells in ankylosing spondylitis. TCRdb reanalysed the 5' RACE reads using MiXCR and keeps one entry per CDR3 protein. The sample yields roughly 260,000 distinct CDR3 sequences, 15% to 25% seen once. Sequenced sample: blood, either unsorted or a sorted T cell fraction (not recorded which). Receptor source: a male donor with ankylosing spondylitis or in good health (not recorded which).

This clonotype was recorded at least ten times. The V gene is TRBV5-6, the J gene TRBJ2-3; possible D gene TRBD1, 5 bases. This CDR3 is 13 amino acids long. Trimming stripped 1 base from V and 5 bases from J, with 8 bases between. Germline V gene data show CDR1 as SGHDT and CDR2 as YYEEEE. Here the CDR3 DNA reads TGTGCCAGCAGCTTGAGGGGCGGAGATACGCAGTATTTT. This translates into CASSLRGGDTQYF.

The V gene is TRBV7-2, the J gene TRBJ2-1, with no clear D. The CDR3 spans 13 residues. With 0 bases removed from V and 13 bases from J, the gap between germline ends came to 13 bases. CDR1 is SGHTA, CDR2 FQGNSA, per germline. This CDR3 is CASSLARTTSQFF. The CDR3, as DNA: TGTGCCAGCAGCTTAGCGAGGACCACCTCCCAGTTCTTC.

This clonotype was seen more than once but under ten times. This rearrangement joins TRBV20-1 to TRBJ1-1; D ambiguous. Germline V gives CDR1 DFQATT, CDR2 SNEGSKA (reference sequence). V gave up 6 bases and J gave up 3 bases, with 8 bases separating them. The CDR3 totals 11 residues. CDR3 amino acids: CSARRDTEAFF. The CDR3 nucleotides read TGCAGTGCCCGACGTGACACTGAAGCTTTCTTT.

The chain links TRBV7-6 to TRBJ1-1; D unclear. V shed 5 bases and J shed 1 base, with 8 bases lying between them. The germline gives CDR1 SGHVS, CDR2 FNYEAQ. The CDR3 loop spans 13 amino acids. The CDR3 DNA reads as TGTGCCAGCAGCCAGTTCGGGAACACTGAAGCTTTCTTT. Translation gives CASSQFGNTEAFF. The whole variable domain, filled in from reference TRBV7-6 and TRBJ1-1, reads GAGVSQSPRYKVTKRGQDVALRCDPISGHVSLYWYRQALGQGPEFLTYFNYEAQQDKSGLPNDRFSAERPEGSISTLTIQRTEQRDSAMYRCASSQFGNTEAFFGQGTRLTVV.

This clonotype was counted ten times or more. The rearrangement links TRBV10-3 to TRBJ2-3, with D perhaps given as TRBD1 or TRBD2 (5 bases each). The CDR3 consists of 13 residues. CDR1 is ENHRY and CDR2 is SYGVKD in the germline V gene. Trimming stripped 9 bases from V and 6 bases from J, with 16 bases between. In DNA, the CDR3 is TGTGCCATAAGGGACGCCAAAGCGGATACGCAGTATTTT. This translates into CAIRDAKADTQYF.

This clonotype has just one count. The chain uses TRBV12-3 or TRBV12-4 and TRBJ2-5, with 7 bases that match TRBD1. Trimming took 6 bases from V and 2 from J; bases not matched to a gene: 12. CDR3 length equals 16 residues. CDR3 DNA: TGTGCCAGCAGCCCTTCATACGGGACAGAGCAAGAGACCCAGTACTTC. As protein: CASSPSYGTEQETQYF.

The rearrangement links TRBV5-1 to TRBJ2-1; D is perhaps TRBD1 (8 bases). The germline CDR1 and CDR2 sequences are SGHRS and YFSETQ. There are 15 residues in the CDR3. Trimming stripped 4 bases from V and 7 bases from J, with 18 bases between. CDR3 sequence (DNA): TGCGCCAGCAGCGCAGGGGGCGCGGGAGTGAATGAGCAGTTCTTC. Translating gives CASSAGGAGVNEQFF.

This clonotype was detected many times. The chain is built from TRBV12-3 or TRBV12-4 and TRBJ1-1; 9 nucleotides match TRBD1. V lost 6 bases, J lost 3 bases, and 2 bases stayed unmatched. The CDR3 spans 13 residues. The CDR3 bases are TGTGCCAGCAGGGGGACAGGGCACACTGAAGCTTTCTTT. It encodes CASRGTGHTEAFF.

This clonotype occurred a few times. The chain combines TRBV5-1 with TRBJ2-3, with D possibly TRBD1 on 6 matching bases. Germline CDR1 SGHRS, CDR2 YFSETQ. The ends were cut back, 4 bases at V and 5 bases at J, with 11 bases in the middle. CDR3 length: 13 amino acids. The CDR3 DNA reads TGCGCCAGCAGCGGGGCCAGGGGAGATACGCAGTATTTT. Translation: CASSGARGDTQYF.

CDR3 region: CASSLASLPSSYNEQFF. CDR3 nucleotides: TGCGCCAGCAGCTTGGCCAGCCTCCCGAGCTCCTACAATGAGCAGTTCTTC. This chain links TRBV5-1 with TRBJ2-1; D remains ambiguous. V shed 0 bases and J shed 0 bases, with 13 bases lying between them. This CDR3 has 17 amino acids. In germline, CDR1 is SGHRS, CDR2 YFSETQ.

The rearrangement joins TRBV7-3 to TRBJ2-2, with unresolved D. Looked up from germline, CDR1 is SGHTA and CDR2 is FQGTGA. The CDR3 loop spans 14 amino acids. The V end was cut by 2 bases, the J end by 3 bases, with 7 bases between. The CDR3 DNA reads as TGTGCCAGCAGCTTACTCTGGGACACCGGGGAGCTGTTTTTT. It translates to CASSLLWDTGELFF.

This clonotype was seen at least ten times. The chain links TRBV20-1 to TRBJ1-4, with TRBD1 matching 8 bases. The CDR3 spans 14 residues. J was trimmed by 7 bases and V by 6 bases; bases with no gene match: 10. Germline-derived CDR1 and CDR2 are DFQATT and SNEGSKA (reference sequence). This CDR3 reads CSARPGGEPEKLFF. CDR3 in DNA: TGCAGTGCGCGACCAGGGGGCGAGCCTGAAAAACTGTTTTTT.

The table lists this clonotype with a few counts. The V gene is TRBV27, the J gene TRBJ2-5; 8 bases fit TRBD2. The CDR3 sequence is 16 residues long. Germline CDR1 is MNHEY and CDR2 is SMNVEV (reference sequence). Unmatched junction bases numbered 17, after V lost 9 bases and J lost 5 bases. The CDR3: CASQQGGGRLRETQYF. CDR3 DNA: TGTGCCAGTCAACAAGGCGGGGGGCGCCTCCGGGAGACCCAGTACTTC.

This clonotype was seen at least ten times. The gene calls are TRBV5-1 and TRBJ2-3, with 12 positions matching TRBD2. In germline, CDR1 is SGHRS, CDR2 YFSETQ. This CDR3 is 14 amino acids long. With 3 bases clipped from V and 6 bases from J, the junction kept 2 bases outside the gene matches. The CDR3 DNA sequence: TGCGCCAGCAGCTCTACTAGCGGGGGGGATACGCAGTATTTT. Its protein is CASSSTSGGDTQYF.

Remarks on this clonotype: Germline is not matched at one junction end, which may reflect a read error. This chain joins TRBV2 and TRBJ2-4, with D maybe TRBD2 (5 bases). The germline gives CDR1 SNHLY, CDR2 FYNNEI. This CDR3 spans 19 amino acids. CDR3 nucleotides: TGTACCAGCAGTTTAGCGACCACTAGAACCAAGCTAGCCAAAAACATTCAGTACTTC. It codes for CTSSLATTRTKLAKNIQYF.

This clonotype was observed a handful of times. The V and J genes are TRBV6-1 and TRBJ1-3; no clear D. V was shortened by 6 bases and J by 0 bases, with 12 bases between the two germline ends. The CDR3 spans 15 residues. Germline values: CDR1 MNHNS, CDR2 SASEGT. CDR3 in DNA: TGTGCCAGCAGCGTAGACCGATACTCTGGAAACACCATATATTTT. Its protein product is CASSVDRYSGNTIYF.